Described below is a single TCR beta chain sequence and its context. Expressed TCRB transcripts were sequenced, since all the RNA that had been isolated was reverse transcribed. The repertoire was sequenced with immunoSEQ multiplex PCR; TCRdb's copy has only in-frame clones and lacks some. Of 160,000 or so clones listed, over 8.5% are singletons. The CDR3 contains 14 residues. Trimming left V 2 bases short and J 7 bases short, with 16 bases between. Germline V gives CDR1 SGHNT, CDR2 YYREEE (reference sequence). The data were taken from a study of beta chain features in type 1 diabetes. Sequenced input: central memory CD4+ T cells from blood. The J gene is TRBJ2-7, the V gene TRBV5-4, with D possibly matching TRBD2 (5 bases). The receptor comes from a man in his late teens or twenties in good health. The CDR3 DNA sequence: TGTGCCAGCAGCTTCTTTCAAACTACGGGAGAGCAGTACTTC. Amino acids: CASSFFQTTGEQYF.